Listed below are T cell receptor beta chains from one sample, sequenced in a study of blood T cell repertoires in COVID-19. Only in-frame clones appear in the TCRdb table, and some are missing; sequencing was by immunoSEQ multiplex PCR. The sample yields fewer than 300,000 clones, over 75% seen once. The source material was peripheral blood. The receptor set was obtained from a human donor in a cohort sampled during active COVID-19. The CDR3 runs from the conserved cysteine through the conserved F or W. The D gene is left open where the match is weak. Clone size is shown for a subset of rows, as once, few, many or a class of expanded clone.

J gene,clone size,D gene,V gene,CDR3 DNA,CDR3 protein
TRBJ2-1,NA,NA,TRBV5-8,TGTGCCAGCGAAAGGGGCGGGGATGGGTACAATGAGCAGTTCTTC,CASERGGDGYNEQFF
TRBJ1-1,NA,NA,TRBV7-8,TGTGCCAGCAGCTTAGGATTGGAGGCTACTAGGAACACTGAAGCTTTCTTT,CASSLGLEATRNTEAFF
TRBJ2-5,NA,NA,TRBV14,TGTGCCAGCAGCCAAGAATCGATACGACTAGATCCAAGAAAGACCCAGTACTTC,CASSQESIRLDPRKTQYF
TRBJ2-7,few,NA,TRBV5-1,TGCGCCAGCAGCTTGGAAGTGTACACCTACGAGCAGTACTTC,CASSLEVYTYEQYF
TRBJ1-2,NA,NA,TRBV28,TGTGCCAGCAGAAACCCGGGGGGCGCGGGGGTTAACTATGGCTACACCTTC,CASRNPGGAGVNYGYTF
TRBJ2-1,NA,TRBD2,TRBV28,TGTGCCAGCAGTTTATCCCCGTCTAGCGGAAGCTCCTACAATGAGCAGTTCTTC,CASSLSPSSGSSYNEQFF
TRBJ2-5,NA,NA,TRBV18,TGTGCCAGCTCACCCGATCTCGGGGAGACCCAGTACTTC,CASSPDLGETQYF
TRBJ1-6,NA,NA,TRBV3-1/TRBV3-2,TGTGCCAGCAGCCAATTGCAGGGGTGGAATAATTCACCCCTCCACTTT,CASSQLQGWNNSPLHF
TRBJ2-3,few,TRBD2,TRBV7-2,TGTGCCAGCAGCTTACAACCGGGCGGGAGGAGACCAGATACGCAGTATTTT,CASSLQPGGRRPDTQYF
TRBJ2-5,NA,NA,TRBV3-1/TRBV3-2,TGTGCCAGCAGCTTTGGGAGCCAAGAGACCCAGTACTTC,CASSFGSQETQYF
TRBJ1-5,NA,NA,TRBV19,TGTGCCAGTAGTTCGTCATCAGGCGGGAATAGCAATCAGCCCCAGCATTTT,CASSSSSGGNSNQPQHF
TRBJ2-3,NA,NA,TRBV29-1,TGCAGCGTTGAATCTGTTACGCAGTATTTT,CSVESVTQYF
TRBJ2-7,NA,TRBD1,TRBV28,TGTGCCAGCAGTTCCCCCGCCAATCCGGGACAGGGTAACGAGCAGTACTTC,CASSSPANPGQGNEQYF
TRBJ2-5,NA,NA,TRBV19,TGTGCCAGTAGTATACACAATTACCGGGACTCGGAGACCCAGTACTTC,CASSIHNYRDSETQYF
TRBJ1-6,once,NA,TRBV4-2,TGTGCCAGCAGCCAAGATTGGCAGGGGCTTAATTCACCCCTCCACTTT,CASSQDWQGLNSPLHF
TRBJ1-2,once,NA,TRBV28,TGTGCCAGCAGTTTGTCCGGGACAACCTATGGCTACACCTTC,CASSLSGTTYGYTF
TRBJ2-7,NA,NA,TRBV28,TGTGCCACCCGGGGGTGGACCCGGTACGAGCAGTACTTC,CATRGWTRYEQYF
TRBJ2-2,few,NA,TRBV6-2/TRBV6-3,TGTGCCAGCAGTTACTCGGGAGACGCGAACACCGGGGAGCTGTTTTTT,CASSYSGDANTGELFF
TRBJ1-6,NA,TRBD1,TRBV2,TGTGCCAGCGGGGCACAGGGGGACAATTCACCCCTCCACTTT,CASGAQGDNSPLHF
TRBJ2-4,once,NA,TRBV24-1,TGTGCCACCAGTGATTCGGGAAGACCCCTAGCCAAAAACATTCAGTACTTC,CATSDSGRPLAKNIQYF
TRBJ2-5,NA,NA,TRBV18,TGTGCCAGCTCACCTAGCCTGCAAGAGACCCAGTACTTC,CASSPSLQETQYF
TRBJ2-7,NA,NA,TRBV7-9,TGTGCCAGCAGCACCCTAGGAAACGAGCAGTACTTC,CASSTLGNEQYF
TRBJ1-2,NA,TRBD1,TRBV6-1,TGTGCCAGCAGTGAGTCACAGGGGTTCTATGGCTACACCTTC,CASSESQGFYGYTF
TRBJ2-7,NA,NA,TRBV11-2,TGTGCCAGCAGGCCAGGGTCCTACGAGCAGTACTTC,CASRPGSYEQYF
TRBJ2-3,NA,TRBD1,TRBV5-1,TGCGCCAGCAGCCTCGGGACAGGGGGGTTTGATACGCAGTATTTT,CASSLGTGGFDTQYF
TRBJ1-2,NA,NA,TRBV10-2,TGCGCCAGCAGCGGGGGGGGTCTTGGGTCTTTATTGAACGACGGCTACACCTTC,CASSGGGLGSLLNDGYTF
TRBJ2-1,NA,TRBD2,TRBV28,TGTGCCAGCAGTTTTGTGGGAGGGAGTACTTACAATGAGCAGTTCTTC,CASSFVGGSTYNEQFF
TRBJ2-3,NA,TRBD2,TRBV11-3,TGTGCCAGCAGCCTCGGACTAGCGGGAGATATCGCAGATACGCAGTATTTT,CASSLGLAGDIADTQYF
TRBJ2-7,NA,NA,TRBV5-4,TGTGCCAGCAGCTTTGACTCTTACGAGCAGTACTTC,CASSFDSYEQYF
TRBJ1-2,NA,TRBD1,TRBV28,TGTGCCAGCAGCCCCAGCCGGACAGGGGGCAATGGCTACACCTTC,CASSPSRTGGNGYTF
TRBJ2-1,NA,NA,TRBV5-1,TGCGCCAGCAGCTTGGGTCGCAGGTACAATGAGCAGTTCTTC,CASSLGRRYNEQFF
TRBJ2-3,NA,NA,TRBV6-5,TGTGCCACTAGGGTACAGGGACGTTCCCCAGATACGCAGTATTTT,CATRVQGRSPDTQYF
TRBJ1-2,NA,NA,TRBV28,TGTGCCAGCAGTCTCCGTCCGGGATACCAACCTCGGGGCTATGGCTACACCTTC,CASSLRPGYQPRGYGYTF
TRBJ1-2,NA,NA,TRBV6-5,TGTGCCAGCAGTTACGGGTACAGGACCTATAACTATGGCTACACCTTC,CASSYGYRTYNYGYTF
TRBJ2-5,NA,NA,TRBV29-1,TGCAGCGTTGAAGGTCCAGGACTCGCGGAGACCCAGTACTTC,CSVEGPGLAETQYF
TRBJ2-3,NA,NA,TRBV19,TGTGCCAGTAGCCCGGGACTCCGCACAGATACGCAGTATTTT,CASSPGLRTDTQYF
TRBJ1-5,few,NA,TRBV5-6,TGTGCCAGCAGCAAACAGGGTTTACAGCCCCAGCATTTT,CASSKQGLQPQHF
TRBJ2-2,NA,NA,TRBV16,TGTGCCAGCAGCCCGTCCCTCGCAGGGGCCAGGGAGCTGTTTTTT,CASSPSLAGARELFF
TRBJ2-1,NA,NA,TRBV7-8,TGTGCCAGCAGCTTAGTTCGGTTTCGAGGGGGTGAGCAGTTCTTC,CASSLVRFRGGEQFF
TRBJ1-3,NA,TRBD1,TRBV25-1,TGTGCCAGCAGTGAATTTCAGGACAGGGGGCATTATGGAAACACCATATATTTT,CASSEFQDRGHYGNTIYF
TRBJ1-2,NA,TRBD1,TRBV29-1,TGCAGCGTTGCCCTAGAGGGACAGCGACATGGCTACACCTTC,CSVALEGQRHGYTF
TRBJ1-1,NA,NA,TRBV4-1,TGCGCCAGCAGCCAAGGGGGGGGTCGCGGCACTGAAGCTTTCTTT,CASSQGGGRGTEAFF
TRBJ1-5,NA,TRBD1,TRBV18,TGTGCCAGCCGGGGACAGGAAAATCAGCCCCAGCATTTT,CASRGQENQPQHF
TRBJ1-1,NA,NA,TRBV5-1,TGCGCCAGCAGCTTGGACGGGACTAGGAACACTGAAGCTTTCTTT,CASSLDGTRNTEAFF